The text below deals with one TCR beta chain. Its specificity is unknown. This entry belongs to a study of T cell responses to AZD1222 COVID-19 vaccine. CDR3 size: 16 residues. Losses at the gene ends were 4 bases for V and 6 bases for J; bases not matched to a gene: 11. CDR1 and CDR2 from the germline V gene are SEHNR and FQNEAQ (reference sequence). Pooling of second doses given at about 4 or about 12 weeks was done. Only in-frame clones appear in the TCRdb table, and some are missing; sequencing was by immunoSEQ multiplex PCR. This sample has about 150,000 clones; 85% to 95% occur once, and the top ten carry about 1.6%. The study, taken as a whole, reports: Nearly half of unique spike-specific TCRs reportedly avoided B.1.351 and B.1.1.7 mutated regions.

This TCR came from an adult who received the AZD1222 COVID-19 vaccine. The chain links TRBV7-9 to TRBJ2-1; 8 bases map to TRBD2. The sample consisted of peripheral blood, taken 28 days after the second AZD1222 dose. The CDR3 DNA reads as TGTGCCAGCAGCTCTAACAGCGGGAGTAATCTCAATGAGCAGTTCTTC. This translates into CASSSNSGSNLNEQFF. The complete variable domain, with remaining parts taken from reference TRBV7-9 and TRBJ2-1, reads DTGVSQNPRHKITKRGQNVTFRCDPISEHNRLYWYRQTLGQGPEFLTYFQNEAQLEKSRLLSDRFSAERPKGSFSTLEIQRTEQGDSAMYLCASSSNSGSNLNEQFFGPGTRLTVL.